The clone carrying this TCR beta chain was observed a handful of times. Its matching antigen is unknown. Germline and junction disagree at one end, which may indicate a read error. These data come from a study of identical twins. Overall study results and limits: Out-of-frame alpha sequences common to twins exhibited a surplus of low generation probability. Invariant MAIT and iNKT cells are populations that could partly confound zero-insertion analyses.

The CDR3 loop spans 17 amino acids. The germline CDR1 and CDR2 sequences are MNHEY and SMNVEV (reference sequence). MiXCR, run by TCRdb on the 5' RACE reads, gives a single entry per CDR3 protein. The sample contains 500,000 to 700,000 distinct CDR3 sequences, roughly 7.2% of which appear only once. The same data also contributed to another study, on yellow fever vaccine responses in identical twins.

This receptor was taken from a woman aged 18-29 years in good health. Sequencing used PBMCs. The genes are TRBV27 and TRBJ2-1; 7 bases map to TRBD2. The CDR3 nucleotides are TGTGCCAGCAGTAAAGAACCTAGCGGCCGATCCTTCAATGAGCAGTTCTTC. Translation: CASSKEPSGRSFNEQFF.